The T cell receptor beta chain under discussion was sequenced for a study of blood T cell repertoires in COVID-19. Study-wide context: Both acute and convalescent COVID-19 samples were obtained from the United States, Italy and Spain.

The J segment lost 4 bases and the V segment lost 1 base, leaving 10 bases of the junction unmatched. The germline CDR1 and CDR2 sequences are MGHRA and YSYEKL. This CDR3 comprises 16 residues. In the authors' workflow: The assay estimated nucleated cells by amplifying reference gene primers. Only in-frame clones appear in the TCRdb table, and some are missing; sequencing was by immunoSEQ multiplex PCR. V and J calls and clone size come straight from that table; D and trimming were deduced from the DNA. This sample yields some 60,000 clones, of which roughly 92% are seen a single time; 5% to 7% belongs to the top ten.

Sequences were obtained from peripheral blood. The chain uses TRBV4-1 and TRBJ2-7; 7 bases fit TRBD2. This clonotype was sampled from a human donor in a cohort sampled during active COVID-19. CDR3 nucleotides: TGCGCCAGCAGCCAAGCGGTTGGGACTACTTTATACGAGCAGTACTTC. This sequence encodes CASSQAVGTTLYEQYF.